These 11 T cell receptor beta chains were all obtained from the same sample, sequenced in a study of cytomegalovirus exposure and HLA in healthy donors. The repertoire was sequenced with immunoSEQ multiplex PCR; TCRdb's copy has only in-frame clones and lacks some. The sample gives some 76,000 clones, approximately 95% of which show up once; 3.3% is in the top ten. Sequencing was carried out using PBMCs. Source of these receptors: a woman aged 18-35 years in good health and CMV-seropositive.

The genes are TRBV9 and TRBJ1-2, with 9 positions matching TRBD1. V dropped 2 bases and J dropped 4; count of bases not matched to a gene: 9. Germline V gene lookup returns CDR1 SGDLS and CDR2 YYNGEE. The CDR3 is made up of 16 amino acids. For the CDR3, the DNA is TGTGCCAGCAGCGTCGCCGGGACAGGGTTTAGCTATGGCTACACCTTC. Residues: CASSVAGTGFSYGYTF.

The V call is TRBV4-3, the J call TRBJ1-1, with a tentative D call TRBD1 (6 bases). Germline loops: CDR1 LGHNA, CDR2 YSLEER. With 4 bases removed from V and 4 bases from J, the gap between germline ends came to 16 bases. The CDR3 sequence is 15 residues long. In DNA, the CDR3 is TGCGCCAGCAGCCGTCTCGACAGGAGGAGCACTGAAGCTTTCTTT. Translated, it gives CASSRLDRRSTEAFF.

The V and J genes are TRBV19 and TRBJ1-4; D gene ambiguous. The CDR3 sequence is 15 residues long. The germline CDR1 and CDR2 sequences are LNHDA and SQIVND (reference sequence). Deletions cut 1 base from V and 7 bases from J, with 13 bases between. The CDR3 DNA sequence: TGTGCCAGTAGTATAGTACGGGATAGCGGTGAAAAACTGTTTTTT. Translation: CASSIVRDSGEKLFF.

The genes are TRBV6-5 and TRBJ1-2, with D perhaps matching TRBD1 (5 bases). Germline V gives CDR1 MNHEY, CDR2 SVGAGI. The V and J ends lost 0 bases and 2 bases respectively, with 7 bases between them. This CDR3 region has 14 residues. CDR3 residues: CASSYSPGNYGYTF. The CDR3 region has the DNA TGTGCCAGCAGTTACTCTCCAGGGAACTATGGCTACACCTTC.

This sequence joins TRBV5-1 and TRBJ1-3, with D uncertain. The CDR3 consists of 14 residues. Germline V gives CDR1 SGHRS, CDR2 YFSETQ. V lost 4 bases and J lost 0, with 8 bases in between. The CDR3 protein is CASSPRGSGNTIYF. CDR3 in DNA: TGCGCCAGCAGCCCTCGGGGCTCTGGAAACACCATATATTTT. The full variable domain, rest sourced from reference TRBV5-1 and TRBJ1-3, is KAGVTQTPRYLIKTRGQQVTLSCSPISGHRSVSWYQQTPGQGLQFLFEYFSETQRNKGNFPGRFSGRQFSNSRSEMNVSTLELGDSALYLCASSPRGSGNTIYFGEGSWLTVV.

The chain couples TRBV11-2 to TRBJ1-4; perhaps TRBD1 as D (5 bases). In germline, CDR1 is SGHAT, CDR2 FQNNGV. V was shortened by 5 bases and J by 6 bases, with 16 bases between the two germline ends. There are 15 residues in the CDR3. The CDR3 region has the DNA TGTGCCAGCAGCCGTGCGGCAGGGTCTTATGAAAAACTGTTTTTT. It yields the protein CASSRAAGSYEKLFF.

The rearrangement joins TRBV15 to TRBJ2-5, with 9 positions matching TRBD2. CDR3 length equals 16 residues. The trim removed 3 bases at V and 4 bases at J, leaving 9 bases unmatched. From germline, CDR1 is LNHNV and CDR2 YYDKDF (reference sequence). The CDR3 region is CATSSGSGGRAETQYF. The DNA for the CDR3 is TGTGCCACCAGCAGCGGCAGCGGCGGGAGGGCAGAGACCCAGTACTTC.

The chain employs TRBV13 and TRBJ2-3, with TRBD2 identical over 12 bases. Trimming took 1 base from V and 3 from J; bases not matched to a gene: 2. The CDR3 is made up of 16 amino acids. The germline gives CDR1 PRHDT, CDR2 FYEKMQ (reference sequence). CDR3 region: CASSLVLAGGTDTQYF. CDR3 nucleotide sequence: TGTGCCAGCAGCTTAGTACTAGCGGGAGGAACAGATACGCAGTATTTT.

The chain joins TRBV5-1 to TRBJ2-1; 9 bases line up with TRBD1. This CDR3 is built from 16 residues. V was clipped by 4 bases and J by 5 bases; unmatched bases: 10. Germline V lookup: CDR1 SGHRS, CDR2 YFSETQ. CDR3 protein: CASSREKNRGHNEQFF. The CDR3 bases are TGCGCCAGCAGCCGAGAAAAAAACAGGGGGCACAATGAGCAGTTCTTC.

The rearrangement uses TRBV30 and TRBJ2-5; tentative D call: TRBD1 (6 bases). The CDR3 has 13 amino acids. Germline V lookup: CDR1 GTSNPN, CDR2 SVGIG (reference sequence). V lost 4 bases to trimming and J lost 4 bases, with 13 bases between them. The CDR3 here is CAWIRGQGETQYF. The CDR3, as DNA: TGTGCCTGGATCCGGGGACAAGGAGAGACCCAGTACTTC.

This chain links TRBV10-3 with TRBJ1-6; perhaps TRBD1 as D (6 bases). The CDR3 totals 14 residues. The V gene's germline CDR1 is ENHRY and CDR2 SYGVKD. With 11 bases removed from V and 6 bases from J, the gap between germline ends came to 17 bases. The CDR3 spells CAVGRQEVNSPLHF. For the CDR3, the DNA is TGTGCCGTCGGCAGACAGGAGGTTAATTCACCCCTCCACTTT.